Listed here are 30 T cell receptor beta chains from one sample, sequenced in a study of yellow fever vaccine responses in identical twins. In TCRdb, the RT-PCR reads were re-called with MiXCR into one record per CDR3 protein. The sample lists about 18,000 distinct CDR3 sequences, less than 75% occurring once. Sample: T cells from blood (PBMCs), unsorted or a sorted subset (not recorded which), taken before or after yellow fever vaccination (not recorded which). These receptors were taken from a woman younger than 30 who received the yellow fever vaccine.

This clonotype was counted a few times. This chain links TRBV11-3 with TRBJ1-1; the D is unclear. The CDR3 is made up of 13 amino acids. The V and J ends lost 4 bases and 5 bases respectively, with 11 bases between them. Germline CDR1 reads SGHNT; CDR2 reads YENEEA. Written as DNA, the CDR3 is TGTGCCAGCAGCTCCTTCGGGATAACTGAAGCTTTCTTT. Translating it yields CASSSFGITEAFF.

V and J are TRBV28 and TRBJ2-3; a possible D gene is TRBD1 (6 bases). The V gene lost 4 bases and the J gene lost 2 bases, with 13 bases spanning the gap. CDR1 MDHEN and CDR2 SYDVKM come from the germline V gene. The CDR3 spans 15 residues. In DNA, the CDR3 is TGTGCCAGCAGTTACACAGGGTGGCCCACAGATACGCAGTATTTT. It is translated as CASSYTGWPTDTQYF.

The chain links TRBV12-3 or TRBV12-4 to TRBJ2-7; 7 positions match TRBD1. CDR3 length: 15 residues. Trimming removed 1 base from V and 4 bases from J; junction bases left unmatched: 7. The CDR3 coding sequence is TGTGCCAGCAGTTTAGGACAGGGTCAGGGGTACGAGCAGTACGTC. Its protein is CASSLGQGQGYEQYV.

This clonotype was recorded a few times. CDR3: CASSLEQGFTSPLHF. As DNA, the CDR3 is TGTGCCAGCAGCTTAGAACAGGGGTTCACTTCACCCCTCCACTTT. The chain joins TRBV7-6 to TRBJ1-6; 7 bases match TRBD1. CDR1 is SGHVS, CDR2 FNYEAQ, per germline. Trimming removed 1 base from V and 9 bases from J; junction bases left unmatched: 6. This CDR3 comprises 15 residues.

The CDR3 loop is CSAARSPSYEQYF. The CDR3 DNA reads TGCAGTGCTGCCCGGAGCCCCTCCTACGAGCAGTACTTC. This chain uses TRBV20-1 with TRBJ2-7; D is uncertain. V gave up 5 bases and J gave up 0 bases, with 11 bases separating them. Germline V gene sequence: CDR1 DFQATT, CDR2 SNEGSKA (reference sequence). The CDR3 is 13 residues long.

V usage is TRBV29-1 and J usage is TRBJ2-1; D unresolved. The CDR3 sequence is 12 residues long. V was shortened by 2 bases and J by 7 bases, with 9 bases between the two germline ends. The germline V gene encodes CDR1 SQVTM and CDR2 ANQGSEA. The CDR3 DNA reads TGCAGCGTTGAAAGCTCTGGAAATGAGCAGTTCTTC. This codes for CSVESSGNEQFF.

This clonotype was seen only once. Here the CDR3 omits its conserved ending phenylalanine or tryptophan, so a read error is the likely source. No DNA is shown, since the ends of the CDR3 on it are uncertain; the CDR3 is the one TCRdb lists. The J gene is TRBJ2-1, the V gene TRBV3-1; TRBD1, the table's D call, was not compared with the DNA. The CDR3 has 13 amino acids, counting both end residues. From germline, CDR1 is LGHDT and CDR2 YNNKEL (reference sequence). CDR3 loop: CASSQEATPPILL.

In its sample, this clonotype was seen a few times. The CDR3 DNA reads as TGTGCCACCAGTGTGGGGGGTACTCAGCCCCAGCATTTT. Encoded protein: CATSVGGTQPQHF. This rearrangement joins TRBV24-1 to TRBJ1-5, with D tentatively TRBD1 (5 bases). The length of the CDR3 is 13 residues. The V end was cut by 5 bases, the J end by 6 bases, with 10 bases between. Germline V CDR1 and CDR2: KGHDR, SFDVKD.

V is TRBV11-3 and J is TRBJ2-1; 11 bases fit TRBD2. The germline V gene encodes CDR1 SGHNT and CDR2 YENEEA. With 4 bases clipped from V and 9 bases from J, the junction kept 8 bases outside the gene matches. The length of the CDR3 is 15 residues. DNA for the CDR3: TGTGCCAGCAGCTCTTCCGGGACTAGCGGTGCTGAGCAGTTCTTC. The encoded protein is CASSSSGTSGAEQFF.

The V gene is TRBV5-5, the J gene TRBJ2-5, with 10 bases identical to TRBD2. The V gene's germline CDR1 is SGHKS and CDR2 YYEKEE (reference sequence). With V trimmed by 1 base and J by 5 bases, 8 bases remained unmatched. The CDR3 totals 16 residues. The CDR3 DNA sequence: TGTGCCAGCAGCTTGAGCCTAGCGGGAGTTTGGGAGACCCAGTACTTC. Encoded protein: CASSLSLAGVWETQYF.

This clonotype was observed a handful of times. The chain employs TRBV15 and TRBJ1-4; D not resolved. Germline V gene data show CDR1 as LNHNV and CDR2 as YYDKDF (reference sequence). The V and J ends lost 1 base and 8 bases respectively, with 14 bases between them. This CDR3 contains 15 residues. This CDR3 is CATSRATGSTEKLFF. The CDR3 bases are TGTGCCACCAGCAGAGCCACCGGGTCCACGGAAAAACTGTTTTTT.

The V gene is TRBV7-2, the J gene TRBJ1-5; D uncertain. In germline, CDR1 is SGHTA, CDR2 FQGNSA. The V gene lost 1 base and the J gene lost 7 bases, with 5 bases spanning the gap. The CDR3 spans 12 residues. As DNA, the CDR3 is TGTGCCAGCAGCTTAGATGTCCAGCCCCAGCATTTT. This gives the protein CASSLDVQPQHF.

The V gene is TRBV29-1, the J gene TRBJ2-5; D tentatively reads TRBD1 or TRBD2 (5 bases each). The V and J ends lost 4 bases and 2 bases respectively, with 14 bases between them. The germline V gene encodes CDR1 SQVTM and CDR2 ANQGSEA. The CDR3 contains 14 residues. In nucleotides, the CDR3 is TGCAGCGTTGTCAGGGACGGTGGACAAGAGACCCAGTACTTC. Amino acids: CSVVRDGGQETQYF.

This sequence joins TRBV5-4 and TRBJ2-1; D is ambiguous. The V and J ends lost 6 bases and 8 bases respectively, with 9 bases between them. CDR3 length equals 11 residues. Per the germline V gene, CDR1 is SGHNT and CDR2 is YYREEE (reference sequence). The CDR3 DNA reads as TGTGCCAGCACAAAAGGTGATGAGCAGTTCTTC. Amino acid sequence: CASTKGDEQFF. Supplemented by reference TRBV5-4 and TRBJ2-1, the full variable domain reads ETGVTQSPTHLIKTRGQQVTLRCSSQSGHNTVSWYQQALGQGPQFIFQYYREEENGRGNFPPRFSGLQFPNYSSELNVNALELDDSALYLCASTKGDEQFFGPGTRLTVL.

Comments on this clonotype: Mismatch with germline at one junction end may stem from a read error. The V and J genes are TRBV12-3 or TRBV12-4 and TRBJ2-1, with a possible D match to TRBD2 (6 bases). This CDR3 has 14 amino acids. The CDR3 protein is CASRGTGVYNQQFF. As DNA, the CDR3 is TGTGCCAGCAGAGGGACTGGGGTTTACAATCAGCAGTTCTTC.

V and J are TRBV18 and TRBJ2-4; D might be TRBD1 (6 bases). The CDR3 runs to 14 residues. The germline V gene encodes CDR1 KGHSH and CDR2 LQKENI. V shed 3 bases and J shed 8 bases, with 14 bases lying between them. This CDR3 reads CASSPRGNTDIQYF. CDR3 in DNA: TGTGCCAGCTCACCTAGGGGGAACACAGACATTCAGTACTTC.

V usage is TRBV11-3 and J usage is TRBJ2-3; D is possibly TRBD1 (5 bases). Germline CDR1 and CDR2: SGHNT and YENEEA. Trimming took off 5 bases at V and 3 bases at J, with 15 bases between the two ends. The CDR3 runs to 15 residues. As DNA, the CDR3 is TGTGCCAGCAGCGGGGCAAACGTTGGTACAGATACGCAGTATTTT. It specifies CASSGANVGTDTQYF.

The chain recombines TRBV5-1 with TRBJ1-1; D remains ambiguous. This CDR3 comprises 13 residues. Trimming stripped 5 bases from V and 1 base from J, with 9 bases between. CDR1 and CDR2 from the germline V gene are SGHRS and YFSETQ. The CDR3, as DNA: TGCGCCAGCAGGAACGACGGGAACACTGAAGCTTTCTTT. Residues: CASRNDGNTEAFF.

V gene TRBV7-2 combines with J gene TRBJ2-7; no clear D. Between the trimmed V and J ends, which lost 4 bases and 3 bases, there was a span of 4 bases. There are 11 residues in the CDR3. The germline gives CDR1 SGHTA, CDR2 FQGNSA. CDR3 nucleotides: TGTGCCAGCAGCTCGCGCTACGAGCAGTACTTC. This sequence encodes CASSSRYEQYF.

The chain links TRBV20-1 to TRBJ2-5; D call uncertain. The ends were cut back, 1 base at V and 1 base at J, with 7 bases in the middle. This CDR3 region has 13 residues. CDR1 and CDR2 (germline): DFQATT, SNEGSKA (reference sequence). The CDR3 spells CSARALFQETQYF. The CDR3 coding sequence is TGCAGTGCTAGAGCCCTGTTCCAAGAGACCCAGTACTTC.

The V and J genes are TRBV7-6 and TRBJ1-2, with TRBD1 identical over 8 bases. After removal of 3 bases from V and 4 bases from J, the junction contained 4 bases not matched to a gene. Germline lookup yields CDR1 SGHVS and CDR2 FNYEAQ. CDR3 length: 14 amino acids. Here the CDR3 reads CASSFGTGGYGYTF. CDR3 sequence (DNA): TGTGCCAGCAGCTTTGGAACAGGGGGCTATGGCTACACCTTC.

The J gene is TRBJ1-2, the V gene TRBV7-9; possible D gene TRBD1, 5 bases. Trimming removed 8 bases from V and 0 bases from J, with 13 bases in between. CDR1 SEHNR and CDR2 FQNEAQ come from the germline V gene (reference sequence). The CDR3 totals 14 residues. Written as DNA, the CDR3 is TGTGCCAGCCAAACGACAGTCGCTAACTATGGCTACACCTTC. It codes for CASQTTVANYGYTF.

The V and J genes are TRBV7-2 and TRBJ2-1, with D perhaps matching TRBD2 (6 bases). The germline V gene encodes CDR1 SGHTA and CDR2 FQGNSA. The CDR3 spans 14 residues. Trimming cost V 1 base and J 4 bases, with 8 bases left between them. The CDR3 region is CASSLGREYNEQFF. As DNA, the CDR3 is TGTGCCAGCAGCTTAGGGCGGGAATACAATGAGCAGTTCTTC.

CDR3 protein: CASSRDSTVGELFF. Written as DNA, the CDR3 is TGCGCCAGCAGCAGGGACTCAACAGTCGGGGAGCTGTTTTTT. V and J are TRBV5-1 and TRBJ2-2; TRBD2 might be the D (6 bases). Trimming cost V 4 bases and J 7 bases, with 14 bases left between them. There are 14 residues in the CDR3. Germline V gives CDR1 SGHRS, CDR2 YFSETQ.

The V gene is TRBV11-1, the J gene TRBJ1-3; D gene uncertain. This CDR3 is 17 amino acids long. Trimming pared 0 bases from V and 0 bases from J, leaving 12 bases between. Germline assignment: CDR1 SGHAT and CDR2 FQDESV (reference sequence). The CDR3 DNA reads TGTGCCAGCAGCTTAGCAGATTTGGGGAACTCTGGAAACACCATATATTTT. Residues: CASSLADLGNSGNTIYF.

V is TRBV7-3 and J is TRBJ2-3; D is undetermined. Germline CDR1 is SGHTA and CDR2 is FQGTGA. V was trimmed by 1 base and J by 6 bases, leaving 8 bases between them. This CDR3 region has 13 residues. The CDR3 spells CASSLMSGDTQYF. The CDR3 DNA reads as TGTGCCAGCAGCTTAATGAGTGGTGATACGCAGTATTTT. The variable domain in full, completed from reference TRBV7-3 and TRBJ2-3, reads GAGVSQTPSNKVTEKGKYVELRCDPISGHTALYWYRQSLGQGPEFLIYFQGTGAADDSGLPNDRFFAVRPEGSVSTLKIQRTERGDSAVYLCASSLMSGDTQYFGPGTRLTVL.

The chain is built from TRBV20-1 and TRBJ1-1; no clear D gene. The V gene lost 3 bases and the J gene lost 4 bases, with 12 bases spanning the gap. The CDR3 has 13 residues. CDR1 and CDR2 from the germline V gene are DFQATT and SNEGSKA (reference sequence). The CDR3 sequence: CSASDPGGTEAFF. The CDR3 DNA sequence: TGCAGTGCTAGTGATCCGGGAGGCACTGAAGCTTTCTTT.

This clonotype was seen more than once but under ten times. This chain joins TRBV12-3 or TRBV12-4 and TRBJ1-2; the D gene is possibly TRBD1 (6 bases). Trimming removed 0 bases from V and 5 bases from J, with 13 bases in between. This CDR3 has 15 residues. The CDR3 bases are TGTGCCAGCAGTTTAGCTATGGACAGACCGTATGGCTACACCTTC. It codes for CASSLAMDRPYGYTF.

V usage is TRBV4-1 and J usage is TRBJ2-7; D remains ambiguous. The V gene lost 4 bases and the J gene lost 0 bases, with 10 bases spanning the gap. This CDR3 contains 14 residues. Germline CDR1 and CDR2: MGHRA and YSYEKL. The CDR3 nucleotides read TGCGCCAGCAGCCCCCTGGCAGTCTCCTACGAGCAGTACTTC. Protein product: CASSPLAVSYEQYF.

The chain couples TRBV11-2 to TRBJ1-4; 11 bases align to TRBD1. CDR3 length equals 15 residues. From germline, CDR1 is SGHAT and CDR2 FQNNGV. V was pared by 3 bases and J by 8 bases, with 5 bases of the junction left unmatched. This CDR3 is CASSLGTGGSEKLFF. The CDR3, as DNA: TGTGCCAGCAGCTTGGGGACAGGGGGGTCGGAAAAACTGTTTTTT.